Listed below are T cell receptor beta chains from one sample, sequenced in a study of cytomegalovirus exposure and HLA in healthy donors. Profiled with immunoSEQ multiplex PCR; TCRdb holds only in-frame clones, not every one. This sample has 160,000 or so clones, with about 80% found just once. The source material was PBMCs. These receptor sequences come from a young man in good health and CMV-seronegative. Both conserved end residues are part of each CDR3. Fields, in order: D gene, J gene, clone size, V gene, CDR3 DNA, CDR3 protein. D genes are given only for firm matches. Some rows mark clone size as missing; the rest say once, few, many or name a class of expanded clone.

d_gene: -
j_gene: TRBJ1-1
abundance: -
v_gene: TRBV6-5
CDR3nt: TGTGCCAGCAGTTACACCATGACAGGGAACACTGAAGCTTTCTTT
CDR3aa: CASSYTMTGNTEAFF

d_gene: -
j_gene: TRBJ1-6
abundance: few
v_gene: TRBV7-2
CDR3nt: TGTGCCAGCAGCTCGACTCTATCGAATTCACCCCTCCACTTT
CDR3aa: CASSSTLSNSPLHF

d_gene: TRBD1
j_gene: TRBJ2-3
abundance: -
v_gene: TRBV15
CDR3nt: TGTGCCACCAGCGGTGGACAGGATTCAGATACGCAGTATTTT
CDR3aa: CATSGGQDSDTQYF

d_gene: -
j_gene: TRBJ1-4
abundance: -
v_gene: TRBV7-2
CDR3nt: TGTGCCAGCACCTCGCGTGCTAATGAAAAACTGTTTTTT
CDR3aa: CASTSRANEKLFF

d_gene: TRBD1
j_gene: TRBJ2-1
abundance: -
v_gene: TRBV5-1
CDR3nt: TGCGCCAGCAGCTCCCGGGACAGGGCCCACAATGAGCAGTTCTTC
CDR3aa: CASSSRDRAHNEQFF

d_gene: TRBD1
j_gene: TRBJ2-5
abundance: -
v_gene: TRBV14
CDR3nt: TGTGCCAGCAGCCTAGGTTGGGACAGGGGGCGAGAGACCCAGTACTTC
CDR3aa: CASSLGWDRGRETQYF

d_gene: -
j_gene: TRBJ2-7
abundance: -
v_gene: TRBV10-1
CDR3nt: TGCGCCAGCCCCAGGGTCTACGAGCAGTACTTC
CDR3aa: CASPRVYEQYF

d_gene: -
j_gene: TRBJ1-2
abundance: -
v_gene: TRBV28
CDR3nt: TGTGCCAGCAGTGGAGGGACCGACCGGGGCTACACCTTC
CDR3aa: CASSGGTDRGYTF

d_gene: -
j_gene: TRBJ1-5
abundance: -
v_gene: TRBV4-1
CDR3nt: TGCGCCAGCAGCCCCCGGACAGATGGCAATCAGCCCCAGCATTTT
CDR3aa: CASSPRTDGNQPQHF

d_gene: TRBD2
j_gene: TRBJ2-7
abundance: -
v_gene: TRBV10-3
CDR3nt: TGTGCCATCAGTGAGGGGAACCTAGCGGCCTACGAGCAGTACTTC
CDR3aa: CAISEGNLAAYEQYF

d_gene: TRBD1
j_gene: TRBJ2-7
abundance: -
v_gene: TRBV19
CDR3nt: TGTGCCAGTAGTATAATACAGGGGGACTACGAGCAGTACTTC
CDR3aa: CASSIIQGDYEQYF

d_gene: -
j_gene: TRBJ1-5
abundance: -
v_gene: TRBV4-3
CDR3nt: TGCGCCAGCAGCCAAGGGGGCCGCCTATATAGCAATCAGCCCCAGCATTTT
CDR3aa: CASSQGGRLYSNQPQHF

d_gene: -
j_gene: TRBJ1-3
abundance: -
v_gene: TRBV4-1
CDR3nt: TGCGCCAGCAGCCAAGATGGGGGGGCTGGAAACACCATATATTTT
CDR3aa: CASSQDGGAGNTIYF

d_gene: TRBD2
j_gene: TRBJ2-1
abundance: once
v_gene: TRBV30
CDR3nt: TGTGCCTGGAGTGTATTAGGGACTAGCGGGGGCAAATCCTACAATGAGCAGTTCTTC
CDR3aa: CAWSVLGTSGGKSYNEQFF

d_gene: -
j_gene: TRBJ2-3
abundance: once
v_gene: TRBV2
CDR3nt: TGTGCCAGCAGTGAAGTCTCGGGTAGAGATACGCAGTATTTT
CDR3aa: CASSEVSGRDTQYF

d_gene: -
j_gene: TRBJ1-5
abundance: -
v_gene: TRBV7-2
CDR3nt: TGTGCCAGCAGCTTAGAGGGAGGGCCTCAGCCCCAGCATTTT
CDR3aa: CASSLEGGPQPQHF

d_gene: -
j_gene: TRBJ1-6
abundance: few
v_gene: TRBV5-8
CDR3nt: TGTGCCAGCAGCAACCCTAGTTGGGGCACGGGTAATTCACCCCTCCACTTT
CDR3aa: CASSNPSWGTGNSPLHF

d_gene: -
j_gene: TRBJ2-2
abundance: -
v_gene: TRBV27
CDR3nt: TGTGCCAGCAGTTCGGACTGGAACACCGGGGAGCTGTTTTTT
CDR3aa: CASSSDWNTGELFF

d_gene: TRBD1
j_gene: TRBJ1-2
abundance: -
v_gene: TRBV6-4
CDR3nt: TGTGCCAGCAGTGCAAGACAGGGGGACTTCGGCTACACCTTC
CDR3aa: CASSARQGDFGYTF

d_gene: -
j_gene: TRBJ2-1
abundance: once
v_gene: TRBV30
CDR3nt: TGTGCCTGGAGCGGGATTGAGCAGTTCTTC
CDR3aa: CAWSGIEQFF

d_gene: TRBD2
j_gene: TRBJ2-7
abundance: -
v_gene: TRBV30
CDR3nt: TGTGCCTGGAGTTCAGAACTAGCGGGAAAGGGCGAGCAGTACTTC
CDR3aa: CAWSSELAGKGEQYF

d_gene: TRBD1
j_gene: TRBJ1-3
abundance: -
v_gene: TRBV6-5
CDR3nt: TGTGCCAGCAGCAAATGGAGGGACAGCGGAAACACCATATATTTT
CDR3aa: CASSKWRDSGNTIYF

d_gene: TRBD2
j_gene: TRBJ2-7
abundance: once
v_gene: TRBV28
CDR3nt: TGTGCCAGCAGCTCAGGGACTAGCGGTCCCTACGAGCAGTACTTC
CDR3aa: CASSSGTSGPYEQYF

d_gene: TRBD1
j_gene: TRBJ2-1
abundance: -
v_gene: TRBV11-2
CDR3nt: TGTGCCAGCAGCTTAGCGGGCGACAGGGGGAATGAGCAGTTCTTC
CDR3aa: CASSLAGDRGNEQFF

d_gene: -
j_gene: TRBJ2-7
abundance: -
v_gene: TRBV4-1
CDR3nt: TGCGCCAGCAGCCAAACGACTCTAGTGTGGCAGTACTTC
CDR3aa: CASSQTTLVWQYF

d_gene: TRBD2
j_gene: TRBJ2-1
abundance: -
v_gene: TRBV30
CDR3nt: TGTGCCTGGAGTGTACTAGAGTGGAGGGCTAGCGGGAGGAATGAGCAGTTCTTC
CDR3aa: CAWSVLEWRASGRNEQFF

d_gene: -
j_gene: TRBJ1-1
abundance: -
v_gene: TRBV5-1
CDR3nt: TGCGCCAGCAGCCCTAGGACAGCGTCGAACACTGAAGCTTTCTTT
CDR3aa: CASSPRTASNTEAFF

d_gene: -
j_gene: TRBJ2-1
abundance: -
v_gene: TRBV19
CDR3nt: TGTGCCAGTAGTATCCGACAGACCTACAATGAGCAGTTCTTC
CDR3aa: CASSIRQTYNEQFF

d_gene: -
j_gene: TRBJ2-7
abundance: -
v_gene: TRBV6-5
CDR3nt: TGTGCCAGCAGTTTGCAGGGGCGCGCCTACGAGCAGTACTTC
CDR3aa: CASSLQGRAYEQYF

d_gene: TRBD2
j_gene: TRBJ2-7
abundance: -
v_gene: TRBV6-5
CDR3nt: TGTGCCAGCATCCGACTCGCGGGAGGGCCATACGAGCAGTACTTC
CDR3aa: CASIRLAGGPYEQYF

d_gene: -
j_gene: TRBJ2-3
abundance: -
v_gene: TRBV7-2
CDR3nt: TGTGCCAGCAGCTTAGACGCGGCCAACACAGATACGCAGTATTTT
CDR3aa: CASSLDAANTDTQYF

d_gene: TRBD2
j_gene: TRBJ2-7
abundance: -
v_gene: TRBV28
CDR3nt: TGTGCCAGCAGTGCGCCAGCGGGGAGCTCCTACGAGCAGTACTTC
CDR3aa: CASSAPAGSSYEQYF

d_gene: -
j_gene: TRBJ2-4
abundance: -
v_gene: TRBV29-1
CDR3nt: TGCAGCGTTGAACCCGACACCCTGGGCATTCAGTACTTC
CDR3aa: CSVEPDTLGIQYF

d_gene: -
j_gene: TRBJ2-2
abundance: -
v_gene: TRBV7-2
CDR3nt: TGTGCCAGCAGCTCGTATGGGGGCAGGCAGGGCACCGGGGAGCTGTTTTTT
CDR3aa: CASSSYGGRQGTGELFF

d_gene: -
j_gene: TRBJ2-1
abundance: -
v_gene: TRBV7-8
CDR3nt: TGTGCCAGCAGCTTAAACTGGGCTGGGGAGCAGTTCTTC
CDR3aa: CASSLNWAGEQFF

d_gene: -
j_gene: TRBJ1-5
abundance: -
v_gene: TRBV19
CDR3nt: TGTGCCAGTAGTACCTCGGGTAGCAATCAGCCCCAGCATTTT
CDR3aa: CASSTSGSNQPQHF

d_gene: -
j_gene: TRBJ2-3
abundance: -
v_gene: TRBV5-1
CDR3nt: TGCGCCAGCACCCCCAGCGGTGTCACAGATACGCAGTATTTT
CDR3aa: CASTPSGVTDTQYF

d_gene: -
j_gene: TRBJ2-7
abundance: -
v_gene: TRBV6-5
CDR3nt: TGTGCCAGCAGTTACGGGGGGGCAAGGAACGAGCAGTACTTC
CDR3aa: CASSYGGARNEQYF

d_gene: -
j_gene: TRBJ1-6
abundance: once
v_gene: TRBV14
CDR3nt: TGTGCCAGCAGCCAAGCGTCAGGGGTGGGTAATTCACCCCTCCACTTT
CDR3aa: CASSQASGVGNSPLHF

d_gene: -
j_gene: TRBJ1-1
abundance: -
v_gene: TRBV9
CDR3nt: TGTGCCAGCAGATCAGAGGGCAGGGGAGCTTTCTTT
CDR3aa: CASRSEGRGAFF

d_gene: -
j_gene: TRBJ2-1
abundance: -
v_gene: TRBV5-1
CDR3nt: TGCGCCAGCAGCTTGGCCTTCAATGAGCAGTTCTTC
CDR3aa: CASSLAFNEQFF

d_gene: TRBD1
j_gene: TRBJ2-7
abundance: -
v_gene: TRBV10-3
CDR3nt: TGTGCCATCAGTAAAGGGACAGGGTTGGGCGAGCAGTACTTC
CDR3aa: CAISKGTGLGEQYF

d_gene: -
j_gene: TRBJ1-5
abundance: -
v_gene: TRBV6-6
CDR3nt: TGTGCCAGCAGTTATCCCGCGGGAGATCAGCCCCAGCATTTT
CDR3aa: CASSYPAGDQPQHF

d_gene: TRBD2
j_gene: TRBJ2-7
abundance: -
v_gene: TRBV5-1
CDR3nt: TGCGCCAGCAGCACCTGGACTAGCGGTTACGAGCAGTACTTC
CDR3aa: CASSTWTSGYEQYF

d_gene: TRBD1
j_gene: TRBJ1-4
abundance: -
v_gene: TRBV28
CDR3nt: TGTGCCAGCAGCCCCTTGACAGGGGGTTTAGAAAAACTGTTTTTT
CDR3aa: CASSPLTGGLEKLFF

d_gene: -
j_gene: TRBJ1-5
abundance: -
v_gene: TRBV6-1
CDR3nt: TGTGCCAGCAGTGAATTGGGGGCAGGGCAGCCCCAGCATTTT
CDR3aa: CASSELGAGQPQHF

d_gene: -
j_gene: TRBJ1-2
abundance: -
v_gene: TRBV5-6
CDR3nt: TGTGCCAGCAGCATAAAAGGGGAGGCCTATGGCTACACCTTC
CDR3aa: CASSIKGEAYGYTF

d_gene: -
j_gene: TRBJ2-7
abundance: -
v_gene: TRBV15
CDR3nt: TGTGCCACCTCACCGCGATACGCCTACGAGCAGTACTTC
CDR3aa: CATSPRYAYEQYF

d_gene: -
j_gene: TRBJ2-2
abundance: -
v_gene: TRBV9
CDR3nt: TGTGCCAGCAGCTCCCGGCTAGCTACGAACACCGGGGAGCTGTTTTTT
CDR3aa: CASSSRLATNTGELFF

d_gene: -
j_gene: TRBJ2-7
abundance: -
v_gene: TRBV5-4
CDR3nt: TGTGCCAGCAGCTTGGTCAACTCCGGCTCCTACGAGCAGTACTTC
CDR3aa: CASSLVNSGSYEQYF

d_gene: TRBD2
j_gene: TRBJ2-7
abundance: -
v_gene: TRBV5-6
CDR3nt: TGTGCCAGCAGCTTTGGGGAGCGGGAGGGTCAGTACTTC
CDR3aa: CASSFGEREGQYF

d_gene: TRBD1
j_gene: TRBJ1-5
abundance: -
v_gene: TRBV27
CDR3nt: TGTGCCAGCAGCCCAAGACCTCCAGACAGGGTACGGGATCAGCCCCAGCATTTT
CDR3aa: CASSPRPPDRVRDQPQHF

d_gene: TRBD1
j_gene: TRBJ2-3
abundance: once
v_gene: TRBV5-1
CDR3nt: TGCGCCAGCAGCTTGGGGACAGGGGGGCAGAGAACAGATACGCAGTATTTT
CDR3aa: CASSLGTGGQRTDTQYF